This is a list of T cell receptor beta chains from one sample in a study of shared clonotypes between healthy human individuals. Some clones are missing from TCRdb's copy, which holds only in-frame ones; the method was immunoSEQ multiplex PCR. Of about 2.1 million clones detected, 80% to 95% appear once; the ten largest clones hold over 1.5%. Sequencing was done on a sample of naive CD8+ T cells from PBMCs. The receptors were sampled from a man aged 18 to 30 in good health. Some clones in this sample may be carry-over from other donors' samples. CDR3s include the opening cysteine and the closing phenylalanine or tryptophan. A D gene is named only where the DNA matches it firmly.

j_gene: TRBJ2-1
v_gene: TRBV9
d_gene: .
CDR3aa: CASSVRQGGNEQFF
CDR3nt: TGTGCCAGCAGCGTTCGGCAGGGCGGCAATGAGCAGTTCTTC

j_gene: TRBJ2-7
v_gene: TRBV27
d_gene: TRBD1
CDR3aa: CASSRLGTGGSYEQYF
CDR3nt: TGTGCCAGCAGTCGCCTCGGGACAGGGGGCTCCTACGAGCAGTACTTC

j_gene: TRBJ2-1
v_gene: TRBV27
d_gene: .
CDR3aa: CASSLYASRGNEQFF
CDR3nt: TGTGCCAGCAGTTTATATGCTAGCCGGGGAAATGAGCAGTTCTTC

j_gene: TRBJ2-5
v_gene: TRBV27
d_gene: TRBD2
CDR3aa: CASSPRDLLAGVETQYF
CDR3nt: TGTGCCAGCAGTCCCCGGGATTTACTAGCGGGAGTGGAGACCCAGTACTTC

j_gene: TRBJ2-3
v_gene: TRBV27
d_gene: .
CDR3aa: CASRQYPGTWEDTQYF
CDR3nt: TGTGCCAGCAGACAATACCCAGGGACGTGGGAAGATACGCAGTATTTT

j_gene: TRBJ2-1
v_gene: TRBV29-1
d_gene: .
CDR3aa: CSVVEEGNPIF
CDR3nt: TGCAGCGTTGTTGAGGAGGGTAACCCGATCTTC

j_gene: TRBJ2-1
v_gene: TRBV7-3
d_gene: .
CDR3aa: CASSPSGSYNEQFF
CDR3nt: TGTGCCAGCAGCCCCAGCGGCTCCTACAATGAGCAGTTCTTC

j_gene: TRBJ2-5
v_gene: TRBV5-5
d_gene: .
CDR3aa: CASSSWKAQETQYF
CDR3nt: TGTGCCAGCAGCTCCTGGAAGGCCCAAGAGACCCAGTACTTC

j_gene: TRBJ1-1
v_gene: TRBV10-3
d_gene: .
CDR3aa: CAIRGVNTEAFF
CDR3nt: TGTGCCATCAGGGGCGTGAACACTGAAGCTTTCTTT

j_gene: TRBJ2-7
v_gene: TRBV5-6
d_gene: .
CDR3aa: CASSLSQIYEQYF
CDR3nt: TGTGCCAGCAGCTTGTCGCAGATCTACGAGCAGTACTTC

j_gene: TRBJ1-2
v_gene: TRBV27
d_gene: .
CDR3aa: CASSLSAGFAETYGYTF
CDR3nt: TGTGCCAGCAGTTTATCCGCAGGGTTCGCAGAAACCTATGGCTACACCTTC